The 8 T cell receptor beta chains below come from one sample, sequenced in a study of blood T cell repertoires in COVID-19. Libraries were prepared by immunoSEQ multiplex PCR; TCRdb keeps only in-frame clonotypes and omits some of them. The table lists more than 80,000 clones, roughly nine tenths of them singletons. The sample comprised peripheral blood. These receptors originate from a woman aged 55-69 years with COVID-19, enrolled during active disease.

The rearrangement links TRBV28 to TRBJ1-2; 7 bases line up with TRBD1. CDR3 length equals 13 residues. CDR1 and CDR2 from the germline V gene are MDHEN and SYDVKM. Germline trimming cut 6 bases from V and 7 bases from J; bases unmatched to any gene: 8. CDR3: CASSRQGSGGYTF. DNA for the CDR3: TGTGCCAGCAGCCGACAGGGTTCCGGTGGCTACACCTTC.

This clone has a single count. V usage is TRBV12-3 or TRBV12-4 and J usage is TRBJ1-2, with unresolved D. Trimming shortened V by 8 bases and J by 7 bases, and 14 bases separated the two germline ends. The CDR3 is made up of 12 amino acids. CDR3 sequence: CASLSGGSGYTF. Written as DNA, the CDR3 is TGTGCCAGCCTATCGGGAGGTAGTGGCTACACCTTC.

The rearrangement uses TRBV19 and TRBJ1-1, with 9 positions matching TRBD1. Germline V CDR1 and CDR2: LNHDA, SQIVND (reference sequence). This CDR3 spans 16 amino acids. Losses at the gene ends were 5 bases for V and 0 bases for J; bases not matched to a gene: 7. The CDR3 spells CASSALQGALNTEAFF. The CDR3 coding sequence is TGTGCCAGTAGTGCACTACAGGGGGCCTTGAACACTGAAGCTTTCTTT. The entire variable domain, with the rest obtained from reference TRBV19 and TRBJ1-1, is as follows: DGGITQSPKYLFRKEGQNVTLSCEQNLNHDAMYWYRQDPGQGLRLIYYSQIVNDFQKGDIAEGYSVSREKKESFPLTVTSAQKNPTAFYLCASSALQGALNTEAFFGQGTRLTVV.

Here the CDR3 DNA reads TGTGCCAGCAGCTTAGCAGGGACTAGCGGGGGACAATCCTACGAGCAGTACTTC. This sequence encodes CASSLAGTSGGQSYEQYF. The rearrangement links TRBV7-2 to TRBJ2-7; 14 bases agree with TRBD2. This CDR3 comprises 18 residues. Germline-derived CDR1 and CDR2 are SGHTA and FQGNSA. Trimming at V came to 0 bases and at J to 1 base, leaving 5 bases not matched to a gene.

The chain links TRBV19 to TRBJ1-2; D gene unclear. V lost 4 bases and J 2 bases, leaving 17 bases between the germline ends. Germline V gives CDR1 LNHDA, CDR2 SQIVND (reference sequence). This CDR3 comprises 16 residues. In DNA form, the CDR3 reads TGTGCCAGTAGTAAGGGAGGAACTGGGTCGAACTATGGCTACACCTTC. Amino acid sequence: CASSKGGTGSNYGYTF.

V is TRBV4-3 and J is TRBJ1-4, with 7 positions matching TRBD1. This CDR3 is built from 16 residues. J gave up 7 bases and V 4 bases, and 12 bases lay outside the gene matches. From germline, CDR1 is LGHNA and CDR2 YSLEER. The CDR3 sequence is CASSPQPGQVPEKLFF. The CDR3 DNA reads as TGCGCCAGCAGCCCCCAGCCCGGACAGGTCCCTGAAAAACTGTTTTTT.

This clone is a singleton in its sample. V and J are TRBV5-6 and TRBJ2-7, with D hard to call. This CDR3 has 12 amino acids. Germline values: CDR1 SGHDT, CDR2 YYEEEE. Between the trimmed V and J ends, which lost 0 bases and 3 bases, there was a span of 4 bases. In DNA, the CDR3 is TGTGCCAGCAGCTTGGGACTCTACGAGCAGTACTTC. It is translated as CASSLGLYEQYF.

V gene TRBV29-1 combines with J gene TRBJ2-7; 10 nucleotides line up with TRBD2. Germline assignment: CDR1 SQVTM and CDR2 ANQGSEA. The CDR3 covers 13 residues. Trimming took 4 bases from V and 5 from J; bases not matched to a gene: 5. In DNA, the CDR3 is TGCAGCGTTGGAACTAGCGGGGCTAACGAGCAGTACTTC. Residues: CSVGTSGANEQYF.